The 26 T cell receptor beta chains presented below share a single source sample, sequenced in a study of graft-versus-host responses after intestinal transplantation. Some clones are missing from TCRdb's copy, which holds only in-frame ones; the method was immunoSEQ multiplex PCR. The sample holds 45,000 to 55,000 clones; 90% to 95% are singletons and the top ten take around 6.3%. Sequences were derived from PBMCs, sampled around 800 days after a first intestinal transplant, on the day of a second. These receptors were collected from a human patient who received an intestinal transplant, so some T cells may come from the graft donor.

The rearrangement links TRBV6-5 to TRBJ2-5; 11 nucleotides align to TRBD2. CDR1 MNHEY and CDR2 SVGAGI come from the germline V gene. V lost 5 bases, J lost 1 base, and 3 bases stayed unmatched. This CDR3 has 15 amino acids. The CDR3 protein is CASSVTSGAQETQYF. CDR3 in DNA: TGTGCCAGCAGTGTGACTAGCGGGGCCCAAGAGACCCAGTACTTC.

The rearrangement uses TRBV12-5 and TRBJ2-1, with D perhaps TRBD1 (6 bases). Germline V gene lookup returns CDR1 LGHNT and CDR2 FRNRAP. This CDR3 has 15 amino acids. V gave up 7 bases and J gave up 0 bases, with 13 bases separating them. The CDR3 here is CASAPLRGSYNEQFF. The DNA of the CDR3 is TGTGCTAGTGCTCCACTCAGGGGCTCCTACAATGAGCAGTTCTTC.

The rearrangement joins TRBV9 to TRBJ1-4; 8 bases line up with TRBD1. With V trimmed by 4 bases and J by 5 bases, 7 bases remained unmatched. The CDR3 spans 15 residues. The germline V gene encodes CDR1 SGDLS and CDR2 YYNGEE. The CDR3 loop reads CASSLTGAVNEKLFF. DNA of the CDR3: TGTGCCAGCAGCTTGACAGGGGCGGTGAATGAAAAACTGTTTTTT. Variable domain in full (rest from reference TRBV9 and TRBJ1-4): DSGVTQTPKHLITATGQRVTLRCSPRSGDLSVYWYQQSLDQGLQFLIQYYNGEERAKGNILERFSAQQFPDLHSELNLSSLELGDSALYFCASSLTGAVNEKLFFGSGTQLSVL.

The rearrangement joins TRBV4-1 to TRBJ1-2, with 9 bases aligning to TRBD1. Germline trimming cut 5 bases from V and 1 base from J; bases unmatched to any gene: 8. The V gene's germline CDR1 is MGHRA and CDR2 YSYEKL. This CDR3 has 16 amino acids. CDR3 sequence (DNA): TGCGCCAGCAGCGTCCCACAGGGGGCGCGTAACTATGGCTACACCTTC. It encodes CASSVPQGARNYGYTF.

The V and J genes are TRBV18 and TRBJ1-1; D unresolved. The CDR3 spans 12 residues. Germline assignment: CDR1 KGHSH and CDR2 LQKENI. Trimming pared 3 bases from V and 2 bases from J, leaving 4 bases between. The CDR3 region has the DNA TGTGCCAGCTCACCGGGCAACACTGAAGCTTTCTTT. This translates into CASSPGNTEAFF.

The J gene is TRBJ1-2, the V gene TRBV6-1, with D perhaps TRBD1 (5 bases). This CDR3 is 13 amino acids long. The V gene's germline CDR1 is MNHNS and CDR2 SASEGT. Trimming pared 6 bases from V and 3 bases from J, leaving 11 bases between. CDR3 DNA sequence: TGTGCCAGCAGCAAGACACAGGACTATGGCTACACCTTC. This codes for CASSKTQDYGYTF.

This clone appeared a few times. The CDR3 DNA sequence: TGTGCCAGCAGTGAGTGGGGCGACGGCTATGGCTACACCTTC. Its protein product is CASSEWGDGYGYTF. This chain links TRBV25-1 with TRBJ1-2; TRBD1 might be the D (5 bases). The CDR3 is made up of 14 amino acids. Germline CDR1 and CDR2: MGHDK and SYGVNS. V lost 3 bases to trimming and J lost 4 bases, with 12 bases between them.

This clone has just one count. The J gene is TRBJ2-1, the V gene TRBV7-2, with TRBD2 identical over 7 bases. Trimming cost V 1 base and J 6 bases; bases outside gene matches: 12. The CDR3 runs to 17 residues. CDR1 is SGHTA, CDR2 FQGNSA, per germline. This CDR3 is CASSLVLAGVGGNEQFF. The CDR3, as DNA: TGTGCCAGCAGCTTAGTTTTGGCGGGAGTGGGGGGCAATGAGCAGTTCTTC.

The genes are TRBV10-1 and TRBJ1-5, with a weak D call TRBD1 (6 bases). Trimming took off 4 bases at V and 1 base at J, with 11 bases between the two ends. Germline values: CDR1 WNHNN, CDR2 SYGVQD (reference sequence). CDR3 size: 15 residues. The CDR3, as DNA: TGCGCCAGCAGTGTCTCAGGGGCGAGCAATCAGCCCCAGCATTTT. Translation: CASSVSGASNQPQHF.

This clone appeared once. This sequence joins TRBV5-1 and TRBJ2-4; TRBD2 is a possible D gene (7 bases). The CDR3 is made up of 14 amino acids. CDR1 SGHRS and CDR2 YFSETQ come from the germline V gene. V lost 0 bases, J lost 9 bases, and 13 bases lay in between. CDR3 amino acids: CASSLDREGGIQYF. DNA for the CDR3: TGCGCCAGCAGCTTGGACAGGGAGGGAGGCATTCAGTACTTC.

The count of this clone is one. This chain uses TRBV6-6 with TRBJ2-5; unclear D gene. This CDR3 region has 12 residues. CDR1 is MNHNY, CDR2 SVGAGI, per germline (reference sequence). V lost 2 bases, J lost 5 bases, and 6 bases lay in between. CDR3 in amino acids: CASSYGSETQYF. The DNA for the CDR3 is TGTGCCAGCAGTTACGGTTCGGAGACCCAGTACTTC.

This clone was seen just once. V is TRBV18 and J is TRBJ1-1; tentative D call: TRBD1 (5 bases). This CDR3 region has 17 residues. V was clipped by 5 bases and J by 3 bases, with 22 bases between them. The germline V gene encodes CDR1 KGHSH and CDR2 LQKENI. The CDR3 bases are TGTGCCAGCTCATCTTCTCGAGGGGCGGGAGGGTACACTGAAGCTTTCTTT. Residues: CASSSSRGAGGYTEAFF.

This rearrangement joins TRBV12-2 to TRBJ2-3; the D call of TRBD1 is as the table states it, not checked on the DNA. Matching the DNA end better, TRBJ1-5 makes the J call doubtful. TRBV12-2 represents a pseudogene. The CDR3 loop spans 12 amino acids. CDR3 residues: CASRLATDTQHF. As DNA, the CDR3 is TGTGCAAGTCGCTTGGCCACAGATACGCAGCATTTT.

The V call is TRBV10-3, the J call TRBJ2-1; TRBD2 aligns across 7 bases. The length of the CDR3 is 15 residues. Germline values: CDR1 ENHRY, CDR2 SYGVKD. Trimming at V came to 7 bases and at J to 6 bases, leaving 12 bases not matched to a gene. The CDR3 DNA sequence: TGTGCCATCACCTGGACTAGTTCTAAGCGCAATGAGCAGTTCTTC. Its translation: CAITWTSSKRNEQFF.

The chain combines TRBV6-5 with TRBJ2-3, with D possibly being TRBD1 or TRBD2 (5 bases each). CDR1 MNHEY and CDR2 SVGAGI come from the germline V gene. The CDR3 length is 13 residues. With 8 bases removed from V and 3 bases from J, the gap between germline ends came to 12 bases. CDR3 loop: CASRDGETDTQYF. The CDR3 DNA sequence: TGTGCCAGCCGGGACGGCGAAACAGATACGCAGTATTTT.

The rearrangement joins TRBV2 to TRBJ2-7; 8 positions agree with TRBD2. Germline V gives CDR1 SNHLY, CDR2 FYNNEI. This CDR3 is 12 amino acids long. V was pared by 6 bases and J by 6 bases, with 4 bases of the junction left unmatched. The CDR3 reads CASRSGSAEQYF. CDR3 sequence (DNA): TGTGCCAGCAGAAGCGGGAGTGCCGAGCAGTACTTC.

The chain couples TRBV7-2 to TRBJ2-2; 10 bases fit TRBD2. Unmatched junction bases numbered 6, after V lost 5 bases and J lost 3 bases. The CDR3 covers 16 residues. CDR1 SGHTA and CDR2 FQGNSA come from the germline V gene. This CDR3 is CASSPPLAGDTGELFF. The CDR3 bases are TGTGCCAGCAGCCCTCCGCTAGCGGGAGACACCGGGGAGCTGTTTTTT.

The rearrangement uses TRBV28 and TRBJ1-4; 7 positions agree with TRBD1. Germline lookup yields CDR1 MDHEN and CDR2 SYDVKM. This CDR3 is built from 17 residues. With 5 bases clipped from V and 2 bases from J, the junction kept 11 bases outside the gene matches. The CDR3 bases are TGTGCCAGCAGTCCACGGGACAGATTTTTTACTAATGAAAAACTGTTTTTT. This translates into CASSPRDRFFTNEKLFF.

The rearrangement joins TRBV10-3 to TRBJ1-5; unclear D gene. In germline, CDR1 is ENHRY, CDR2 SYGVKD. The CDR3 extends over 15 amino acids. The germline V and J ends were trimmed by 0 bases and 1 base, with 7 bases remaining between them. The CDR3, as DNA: TGTGCCATCAGTGAGTCAGGGCAGAGCAATCAGCCCCAGCATTTT. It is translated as CAISESGQSNQPQHF.

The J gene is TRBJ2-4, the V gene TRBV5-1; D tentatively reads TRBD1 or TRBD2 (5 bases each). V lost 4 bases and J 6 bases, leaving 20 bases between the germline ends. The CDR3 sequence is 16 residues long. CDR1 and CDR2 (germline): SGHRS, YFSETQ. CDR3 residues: CASSLWWQGVGNIQYF. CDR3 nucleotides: TGCGCCAGCAGCCTGTGGTGGCAGGGAGTCGGAAACATTCAGTACTTC.

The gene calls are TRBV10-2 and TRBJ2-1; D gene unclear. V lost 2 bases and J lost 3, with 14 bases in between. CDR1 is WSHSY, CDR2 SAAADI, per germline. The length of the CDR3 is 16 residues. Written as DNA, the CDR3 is TGCGCCAGCAGTGAGGTTCGTAACTCCAACTACAATGAGCAGTTCTTC. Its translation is CASSEVRNSNYNEQFF.

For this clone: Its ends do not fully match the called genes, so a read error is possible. The CDR3 DNA reads as TGTGCCAGCAGCCTAGCGACGGGACCCCAGGCTCCGTACTTC. Encoded protein: CASSLATGPQAPYF. V gene TRBV7-2 combines with J gene TRBJ2-5, with a possible D match to TRBD2 (6 bases). The length of the CDR3 is 14 residues. Germline CDR1 SGHTA, CDR2 FQGNSA.

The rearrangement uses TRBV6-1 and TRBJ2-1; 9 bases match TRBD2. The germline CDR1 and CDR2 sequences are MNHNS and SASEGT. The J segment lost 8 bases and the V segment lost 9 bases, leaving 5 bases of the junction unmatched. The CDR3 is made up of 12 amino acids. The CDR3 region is CASKRGGDEQFF. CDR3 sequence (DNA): TGTGCCAGTAAACGCGGGGGGGATGAGCAGTTCTTC.

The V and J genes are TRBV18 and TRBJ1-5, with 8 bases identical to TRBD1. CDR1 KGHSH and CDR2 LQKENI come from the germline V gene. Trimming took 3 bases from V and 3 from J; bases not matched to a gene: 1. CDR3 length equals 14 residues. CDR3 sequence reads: CASSPTGVNQPQHF. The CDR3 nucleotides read TGTGCCAGCTCACCGACAGGGGTCAATCAGCCCCAGCATTTT.

CDR3 protein: CASSSVTEAGEKFF. The CDR3 DNA is TGTGCCAGCAGTTCCGTGACGGAAGCGGGAGAGAAGTTCTTC. The chain couples TRBV6-5 to TRBJ2-1, with TRBD2 matching 8 bases. Germline CDR1 and CDR2: MNHEY and SVGAGI. With 4 bases clipped from V and 14 bases from J, the junction kept 13 bases outside the gene matches. This CDR3 comprises 14 residues.

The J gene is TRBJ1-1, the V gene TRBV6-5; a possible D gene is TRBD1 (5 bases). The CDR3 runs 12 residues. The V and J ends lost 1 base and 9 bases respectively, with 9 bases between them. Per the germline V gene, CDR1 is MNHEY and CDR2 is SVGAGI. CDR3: CASSYWGGKAFF. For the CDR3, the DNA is TGTGCCAGCAGTTACTGGGGGGGAAAAGCTTTCTTT.